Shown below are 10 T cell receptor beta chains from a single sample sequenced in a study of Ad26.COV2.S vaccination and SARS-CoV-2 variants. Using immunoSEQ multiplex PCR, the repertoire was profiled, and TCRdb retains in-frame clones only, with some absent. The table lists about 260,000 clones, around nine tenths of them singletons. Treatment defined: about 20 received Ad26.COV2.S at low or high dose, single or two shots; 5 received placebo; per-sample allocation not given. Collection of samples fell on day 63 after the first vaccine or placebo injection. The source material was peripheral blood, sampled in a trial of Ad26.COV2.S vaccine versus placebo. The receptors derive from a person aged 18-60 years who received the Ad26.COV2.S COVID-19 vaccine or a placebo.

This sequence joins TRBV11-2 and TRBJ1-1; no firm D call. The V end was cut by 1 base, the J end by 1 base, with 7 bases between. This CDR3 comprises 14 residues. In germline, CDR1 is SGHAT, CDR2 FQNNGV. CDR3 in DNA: TGTGCCAGCAGCTTAGCGATGGGGAACACTGAAGCTTTCTTT. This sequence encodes CASSLAMGNTEAFF.

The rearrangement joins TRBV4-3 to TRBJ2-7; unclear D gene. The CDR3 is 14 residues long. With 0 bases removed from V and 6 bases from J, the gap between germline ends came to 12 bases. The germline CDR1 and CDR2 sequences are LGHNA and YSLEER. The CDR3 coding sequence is TGCGCCAGCAGCCAAGATGGTAGGGCGGCCGAGCAGTACTTC. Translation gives CASSQDGRAAEQYF.

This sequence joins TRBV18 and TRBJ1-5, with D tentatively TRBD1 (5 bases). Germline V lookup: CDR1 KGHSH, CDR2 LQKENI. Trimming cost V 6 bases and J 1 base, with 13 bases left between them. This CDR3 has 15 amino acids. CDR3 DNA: TGTGCCAGCTCGGGAGGAGGGGCCAGCAATCAGCCCCAGCATTTT. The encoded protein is CASSGGGASNQPQHF. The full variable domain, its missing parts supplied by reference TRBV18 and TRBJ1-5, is NAGVMQNPRHLVRRRGQEARLRCSPMKGHSHVYWYRQLPEEGLKFMVYLQKENIIDESGMPKERFSAEFPKEGPSILRIQQVVRGDSAAYFCASSGGGASNQPQHFGDGTRLSIL.

The CDR3 is CASSLEKAGGGYTF. The CDR3 DNA reads as TGTGCCAGCAGCTTAGAAAAGGCGGGAGGAGGCTACACCTTC. The V call is TRBV7-9, the J call TRBJ1-2; D remains unclear. This CDR3 is built from 14 residues. Trimming cost V 1 base and J 8 bases, with 14 bases left between them. Germline V gene lookup returns CDR1 SEHNR and CDR2 FQNEAQ (reference sequence).

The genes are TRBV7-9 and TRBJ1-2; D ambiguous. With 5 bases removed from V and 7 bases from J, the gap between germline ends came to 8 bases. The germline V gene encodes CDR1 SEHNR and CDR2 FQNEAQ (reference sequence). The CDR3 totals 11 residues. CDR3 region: CASSPSIGYTF. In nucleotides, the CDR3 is TGTGCCAGCAGCCCGAGCATTGGCTACACCTTC. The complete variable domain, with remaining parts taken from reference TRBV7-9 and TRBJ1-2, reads DTGVSQNPRHKITKRGQNVTFRCDPISEHNRLYWYRQTLGQGPEFLTYFQNEAQLEKSRLLSDRFSAERPKGSFSTLEIQRTEQGDSAMYLCASSPSIGYTFGSGTRLTVV.

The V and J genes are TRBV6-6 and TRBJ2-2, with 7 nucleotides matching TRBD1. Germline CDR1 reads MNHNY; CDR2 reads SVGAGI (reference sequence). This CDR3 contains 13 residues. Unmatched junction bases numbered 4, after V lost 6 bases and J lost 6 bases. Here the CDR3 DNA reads TGTGCCAGCAGGCACAGGGGATCCGGGGAGCTGTTTTTT. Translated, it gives CASRHRGSGELFF.

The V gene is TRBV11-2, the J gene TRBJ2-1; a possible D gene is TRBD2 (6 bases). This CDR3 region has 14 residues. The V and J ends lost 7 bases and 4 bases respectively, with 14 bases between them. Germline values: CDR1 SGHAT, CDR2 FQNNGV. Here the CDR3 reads CASTMEGWYNEQFF. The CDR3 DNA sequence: TGTGCCAGCACCATGGAGGGATGGTACAATGAGCAGTTCTTC. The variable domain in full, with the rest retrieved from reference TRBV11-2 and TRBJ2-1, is EAGVAQSPRYKIIEKRQSVAFWCNPISGHATLYWYQQILGQGPKLLIQFQNNGVVDDSQLPKDRFSAERLKGVDSTLKIQPAKLEDSAVYLCASTMEGWYNEQFFGPGTRLTVL.

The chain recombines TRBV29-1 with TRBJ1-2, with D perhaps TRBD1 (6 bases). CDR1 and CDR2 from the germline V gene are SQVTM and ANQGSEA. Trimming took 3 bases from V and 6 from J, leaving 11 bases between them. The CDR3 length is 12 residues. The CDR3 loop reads CSVDGGVDGYTF. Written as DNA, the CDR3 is TGCAGCGTTGACGGGGGCGTCGATGGCTACACCTTC.

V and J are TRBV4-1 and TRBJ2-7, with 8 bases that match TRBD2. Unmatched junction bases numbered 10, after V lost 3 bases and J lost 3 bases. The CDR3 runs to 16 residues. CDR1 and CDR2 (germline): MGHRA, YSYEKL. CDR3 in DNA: TGCGCCAGCAGCCATTCAGCGCGGGGGGTGGGCTACGAGCAGTACTTC. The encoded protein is CASSHSARGVGYEQYF.

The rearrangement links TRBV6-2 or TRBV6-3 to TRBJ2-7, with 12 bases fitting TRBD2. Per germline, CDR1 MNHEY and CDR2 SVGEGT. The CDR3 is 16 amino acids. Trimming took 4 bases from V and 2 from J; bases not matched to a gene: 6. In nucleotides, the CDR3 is TGTGCCAGCAGTTCCCCTCGGACTAGCGGGACCTACGAGCAGTACGTC. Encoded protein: CASSSPRTSGTYEQYV.